The 12 T cell receptor beta chains below were found in one sample sequenced in a study of blood T cell repertoires in COVID-19. TCRdb's table, derived via immunoSEQ multiplex PCR, lists solely in-frame clones and lacks some. Of about 240,000 clones listed, 82% are singletons. Sequencing was done on a sample of peripheral blood. The receptors come from a woman aged 80 or over with COVID-19, enrolled during active disease.

V gene TRBV11-2 combines with J gene TRBJ1-3, with 8 bases that match TRBD1. CDR1 is SGHAT, CDR2 FQNNGV, per germline. CDR3 length: 17 residues. Trimming removed 5 bases from V and 3 bases from J; junction bases left unmatched: 12. CDR3 protein: CASSPPGTGPFGNTIYF. In DNA, the CDR3 is TGTGCCAGCAGCCCCCCCGGGACAGGCCCCTTTGGAAACACCATATATTTT.

The V and J genes are TRBV15 and TRBJ2-3; a weak D match, TRBD1 (6 bases). Trimming shortened V by 5 bases and J by 3 bases, and 12 bases separated the two germline ends. The CDR3 length is 14 residues. CDR1 and CDR2 (germline): LNHNV, YYDKDF (reference sequence). CDR3 region: CATSYGQLTDTQYF. The CDR3 DNA sequence: TGTGCCACCAGCTACGGACAGCTTACAGATACGCAGTATTTT.

The rearrangement joins TRBV2 to TRBJ2-3; 9 bases agree with TRBD2. In germline, CDR1 is SNHLY, CDR2 FYNNEI. The CDR3 has 17 amino acids. V lost 6 bases, J lost 1 base, and 11 bases stayed unmatched. The CDR3 sequence: CASSGTSNLRGTDTQYF. DNA for the CDR3: TGTGCCAGCAGCGGGACTAGCAACCTCAGAGGCACAGATACGCAGTATTTT.

This rearrangement joins TRBV6-2 or TRBV6-3 to TRBJ1-6; possible D gene TRBD1, 6 bases. V was cut by 5 bases and J by 7 bases, with 6 bases left in between. Germline V gene sequence: CDR1 MNHEY, CDR2 SVGEGT. The CDR3 length is 12 residues. The CDR3 spells CASSRGNSPLHF. The CDR3 nucleotides are TGTGCCAGCAGTAGGGGGAATTCACCCCTCCACTTT.

The chain recombines TRBV27 with TRBJ1-5; D is possibly TRBD1 (6 bases). The V gene lost 4 bases and the J gene lost 6 bases, with 13 bases spanning the gap. CDR3 size: 14 residues. The germline V gene encodes CDR1 MNHEY and CDR2 SMNVEV (reference sequence). Written as DNA, the CDR3 is TGTGCCAGCAGTTCACAGGGTTATCTTCAGCCCCAGCATTTT. This encodes CASSSQGYLQPQHF.

This clone showed up just a few times. The V and J genes are TRBV27 and TRBJ1-2, with D perhaps matching TRBD1 (6 bases). The length of the CDR3 is 17 residues. Per the germline V gene, CDR1 is MNHEY and CDR2 is SMNVEV (reference sequence). V gave up 0 bases and J gave up 5 bases, with 19 bases separating them. CDR3 in DNA: TGTGCCAGCAGTTTATCGAGGAAGGGGGGGCAACAGTATGGCTACACCTTC. Amino acid sequence: CASSLSRKGGQQYGYTF.

The chain employs TRBV18 and TRBJ1-4; D perhaps matches TRBD1 (6 bases). The germline V and J ends were trimmed by 2 bases and 1 base, with 17 bases remaining between them. The CDR3 sequence is 18 residues long. Germline V gene lookup returns CDR1 KGHSH and CDR2 LQKENI. The CDR3: CASSPEGSPGQTNEKLFF. The DNA for the CDR3 is TGTGCCAGCTCACCAGAAGGGAGCCCGGGACAAACTAATGAAAAACTGTTTTTT.

The V and J genes are TRBV9 and TRBJ2-1; 10 bases are a match to TRBD2. J lost 7 bases, V lost 3 bases, and 13 bases had no gene match. The germline V gene encodes CDR1 SGDLS and CDR2 YYNGEE. This CDR3 has 17 residues. CDR3 sequence (DNA): TGTGCCAGCAGCGACGACCTAAGCGGGGGGGCCGGAAATGAGCAGTTCTTC. It encodes CASSDDLSGGAGNEQFF.

V and J are TRBV2 and TRBJ2-7, with D possibly matching TRBD2 (6 bases). The CDR3 length is 12 residues. Germline assignment: CDR1 SNHLY and CDR2 FYNNEI. The V end was cut by 8 bases, the J end by 3 bases, with 11 bases between. In DNA, the CDR3 is TGTGCCAGCCTAGCGACCGGCTACGAGCAGTACTTC. Translated, it gives CASLATGYEQYF.

The chain couples TRBV11-2 to TRBJ2-7, with 7 bases aligning to TRBD1. The V gene end was trimmed by 1 base and the J gene end by 5 bases; junction bases not matched to a gene: 8. This CDR3 spans 15 amino acids. The V gene's germline CDR1 is SGHAT and CDR2 FQNNGV. As DNA, the CDR3 is TGTGCCAGCAGCTTAGGGTCGACAGGGCACGACGAGCAGTACTTC. This sequence encodes CASSLGSTGHDEQYF.

This clone was found a few times. The rearrangement uses TRBV25-1 and TRBJ1-5, with D possibly matching TRBD1 (6 bases). V lost 4 bases and J 1 base, leaving 14 bases between the germline ends. Germline V gene data show CDR1 as MGHDK and CDR2 as SYGVNS. The CDR3 totals 16 residues. This chain's CDR3 is CASSAAGVLSNQPQHF. In DNA, the CDR3 is TGTGCCAGCAGTGCCGCAGGGGTATTGAGCAATCAGCCCCAGCATTTT.

This rearrangement joins TRBV3-1 (or the pseudogene TRBV3-2) to TRBJ2-5, with TRBD2 matching 7 bases. The germline V gene encodes CDR1 LGHDT and CDR2 YNNKEL (reference sequence). Germline trimming cut 0 bases from V and 5 bases from J; bases unmatched to any gene: 9. This CDR3 has 16 amino acids. DNA for the CDR3: TGTGCCAGCAGCCAAGATCTCCTAGCGGCCAGGGAGACCCAGTACTTC. Its translation is CASSQDLLAARETQYF.